This T cell receptor (beta chain) was documented in a study of T-cell memory formation after mild COVID-19. Germline CDR1 reads SGDLS; CDR2 reads YYNGEE. V lost 4 bases and J 1 base, leaving 11 bases between the germline ends. The CDR3 covers 14 residues. For this clonotype: Its antigen is still unknown.

Study results and caveats: There were some responding clones in pre-infection memory, which suggested that cross-reactive memory had joined.

TCRdb used MiXCR to reprocess the 5' RACE reads, holding one entry per CDR3 protein. Of about 310,000 distinct CDR3 sequences listed, roughly 15% were seen once; the top ten hold roughly 22%. This sequence joins TRBV9 and TRBJ2-5, with D uncertain. The clonotype comes from a man aged 18-30 years who had mild COVID-19 (a few samples of this study predate the infection). Cell type and time point are not known. The sequencing input was PBMCs or a T cell subset sorted from them (not recorded which). The CDR3 protein is CASSTPGSQETQYF. As DNA, the CDR3 is TGTGCCAGCAGCACCCCAGGATCCCAAGAGACCCAGTACTTC.